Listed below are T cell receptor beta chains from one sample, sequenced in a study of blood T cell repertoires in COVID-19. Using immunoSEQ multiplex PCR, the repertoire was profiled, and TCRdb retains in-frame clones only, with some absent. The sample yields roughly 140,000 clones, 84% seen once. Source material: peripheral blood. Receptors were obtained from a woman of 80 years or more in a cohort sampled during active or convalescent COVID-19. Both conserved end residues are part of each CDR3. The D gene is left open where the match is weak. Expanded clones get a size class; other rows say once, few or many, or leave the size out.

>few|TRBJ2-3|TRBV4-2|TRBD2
TGTGCCAGCGGGACTAGCGGGGACACAGATACGCAGTATTTT
CASGTSGDTDTQYF
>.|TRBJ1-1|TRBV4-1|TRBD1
TGCGCCAGCAGCCCGCGCGGGACAGAACTGAACACTGAAGCTTTCTTT
CASSPRGTELNTEAFF
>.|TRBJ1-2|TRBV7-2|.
TGTGCCAGCAGCTTTTTTCTAGACTATGGCTACACCTTC
CASSFFLDYGYTF
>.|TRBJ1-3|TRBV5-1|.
TGCGCCAGCAGCTTGGCCGGGGTAACGTATGGAAACACCATATATTTT
CASSLAGVTYGNTIYF
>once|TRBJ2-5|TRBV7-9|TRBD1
TGTGCCAGCAGCGGACAGGAGCAAGAGACCCAGTACTTC
CASSGQEQETQYF
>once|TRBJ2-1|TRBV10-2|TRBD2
TGCGCCAGCTTTCGGGGGGGGCAGTACAATGAGCAGTTCTTC
CASFRGGQYNEQFF
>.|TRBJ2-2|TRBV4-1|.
TGCGCCAGCAGCCAAGATCCAGGGTTGAAAACCGGGGAGCTGTTTTTT
CASSQDPGLKTGELFF
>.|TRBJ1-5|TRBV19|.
TGTGCCAGTACCCCGGGAGGTCGGCGGAGCAATCAGCCCCAGCATTTT
CASTPGGRRSNQPQHF
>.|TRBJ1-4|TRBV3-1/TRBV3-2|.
TGTGCCAGCAGCACAGGGTTAACTAATGAAAAACTGTTTTTT
CASSTGLTNEKLFF
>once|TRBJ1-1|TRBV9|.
TGTGCCAGCAGCGTAGCATGGCAGCGGAACACTGAAGCTTTCTTT
CASSVAWQRNTEAFF
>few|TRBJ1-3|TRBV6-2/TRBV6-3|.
TGTGCCAGCAGTTACCGAGGCCTCTCTGGAAACACCATATATTTT
CASSYRGLSGNTIYF
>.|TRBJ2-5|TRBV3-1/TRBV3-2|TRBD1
TGTGCCAGCAGCCCGTCGGGACAGGGAGAGGAAGAGACCCAGTACTTC
CASSPSGQGEEETQYF
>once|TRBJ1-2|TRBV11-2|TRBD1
TGTGCCAGCAGCCCGGGAGACAGGGGCGGATTCCATGGCTACACCTTC
CASSPGDRGGFHGYTF
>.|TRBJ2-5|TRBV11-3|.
TGTGCCAGCAGCTCGCCCGGGGAATCAGGGGCCCAGTACTTC
CASSSPGESGAQYF
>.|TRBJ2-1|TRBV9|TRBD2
TGTGCCAGCAGCCCCACCCTAGCGGGGGCTCCGGTCTTC
CASSPTLAGAPVF
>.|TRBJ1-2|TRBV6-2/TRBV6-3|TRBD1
TGTGCCAGCAACCCCGGACAGGCCCGGGGCTACACCTTC
CASNPGQARGYTF
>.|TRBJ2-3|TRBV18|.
TGTGCCAGCTCACCTAACGGGGTGGGCACAGATACGCAGTATTTT
CASSPNGVGTDTQYF
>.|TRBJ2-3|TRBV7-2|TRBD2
TGTGCCAGCAGCCTGACTAGCGGGGGGTACACAGATACGCAGTATTTT
CASSLTSGGYTDTQYF
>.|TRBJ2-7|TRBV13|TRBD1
TGTGCCAGCAGCCCACGGACAGGGAAATCCTACGAGCAGTACTTC
CASSPRTGKSYEQYF
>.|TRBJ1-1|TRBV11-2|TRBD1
TGTGCCAGCAGCTCGGGACAGGGGGCTCGGAACACTGAAGCTTTCTTT
CASSSGQGARNTEAFF
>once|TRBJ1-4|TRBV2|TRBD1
TGTGCCAGCAGTCCAGGACAGGGTGGTAATGAAAAACTGTTTTTT
CASSPGQGGNEKLFF
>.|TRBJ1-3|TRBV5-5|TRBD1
TGTGCCAGCAGCGGAAGGACAGGGGGCCGAAACACCATATATTTT
CASSGRTGGRNTIYF
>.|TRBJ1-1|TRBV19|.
TGTGCCAGTAGTCCCCAGGGTAGCTCTGAAGCTTTCTTT
CASSPQGSSEAFF
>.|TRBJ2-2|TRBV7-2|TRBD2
TGTGCCAGCAGCTTAGGCTTCGTGGGGGGGGTGGGGGAGCTGTTTTTT
CASSLGFVGGVGELFF
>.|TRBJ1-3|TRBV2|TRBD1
TGTGCCAGCAGTATCCGGGACAGGGTAACCACCATATATTTT
CASSIRDRVTTIYF
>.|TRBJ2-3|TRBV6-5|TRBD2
TGTGCCAGCAGTTACTATGGGACTAGCGGCGAAGATACGCAGTATTTT
CASSYYGTSGEDTQYF